This paragraph reports one T cell receptor beta chain. Its antigen is unknown. The trim removed 4 bases at V and 4 bases at J, leaving 10 bases unmatched. Germline V lookup: CDR1 SGDLS, CDR2 YYNGEE. The CDR3 extends over 16 amino acids. The isolated RNA, all of it, was reverse transcribed, so expressed TCRB transcripts were what got sequenced. Naive, central memory and regulatory T cell samples averaged roughly 3.5 million reads. TCRdb keeps only in-frame clones here, not all; method: immunoSEQ multiplex PCR. This sample has roughly 450,000 clones, with approximately 14% found just once. The sample comes from a study of beta chain features in type 1 diabetes. Regarding the study as a whole: The naive, central memory and Treg TCRB repertoires showed an apparent similarity that was greater among patients than among healthy donors.

The V call is TRBV9, the J call TRBJ1-1; the match to TRBD1 covers 10 bases. This clonotype was sampled from a man aged 30 to 39 in good health. Material: naive CD4+ T cells from blood. CDR3 amino acids: CASSPRDRGGSTEAFF. CDR3 nucleotides: TGTGCCAGCAGCCCCCGGGACAGGGGAGGGTCCACTGAAGCTTTCTTT.